These T cell receptor beta chains were read from a single sample in a study of TIL therapy for anti-PD-1-resistant metastatic lung cancer. The data were produced by immunoSEQ multiplex PCR, yet TCRdb's version contains in-frame clones alone and is incomplete. The repertoire holds 10,000 or so clones, with around 80% as singletons. The specimen was blood, collected at baseline. These receptors were obtained from a person between 30 and 79 years old with non-small cell lung cancer. Both conserved end residues are trimmed from each CDR3.

v_call: TRBV11-3
j_call: TRBJ1-5
cdr3_aa: ASSLDHGGGSNQPQH

v_call: TRBV11-3
j_call: TRBJ2-2
cdr3_aa: ASSLLTLTTSNTGELF

v_call: TRBV29-1
j_call: TRBJ1-1
cdr3_aa: SVEGQNTEAF

v_call: TRBV19
j_call: TRBJ1-5
cdr3_aa: ASRDRASNQPQH

v_call: TRBV5-1
j_call: TRBJ1-4
cdr3_aa: ASTSDRGDEKLF

v_call: TRBV19
j_call: TRBJ1-2
cdr3_aa: ASSIEDRVYGYT

v_call: TRBV7-8
j_call: TRBJ2-2
cdr3_aa: ASSLVREIGELF

v_call: TRBV4-2
j_call: TRBJ1-2
cdr3_aa: ASSQDQVANYGYT

v_call: TRBV7-9
j_call: TRBJ1-2
cdr3_aa: ASSSGQAHNYGYT

v_call: TRBV7-2
j_call: TRBJ2-7
cdr3_aa: ASSLNHEQY

v_call: TRBV7-2
j_call: TRBJ2-7
cdr3_aa: ASSLPNGAGHFQPYEQY

v_call: TRBV4-1
j_call: TRBJ1-3
cdr3_aa: ASSQDGGSDTIY

v_call: TRBV7-2
j_call: TRBJ2-7
cdr3_aa: ASSLGGTSGSSYEQY

v_call: TRBV11-2
j_call: TRBJ2-1
cdr3_aa: ASSLMDTTNEQF

v_call: TRBV2
j_call: TRBJ1-6
cdr3_aa: ASKARGRNNSPLH

v_call: TRBV19
j_call: TRBJ1-5
cdr3_aa: ASSTNWGRRNQPQH

v_call: TRBV7-2
j_call: TRBJ2-7
cdr3_aa: ASSLTGGLPEQY

v_call: TRBV29-1
j_call: TRBJ2-3
cdr3_aa: SAPRGGGTDTQY

v_call: TRBV4-1
j_call: TRBJ2-1
cdr3_aa: ASSQGLIRQVYNEQF

v_call: TRBV18
j_call: TRBJ1-5
cdr3_aa: ASSPADSYSNQPQH

v_call: TRBV6-6
j_call: TRBJ2-7
cdr3_aa: ASSYSGGSYEQY

v_call: TRBV7-9
j_call: TRBJ2-7
cdr3_aa: ASSFAYEQY

v_call: TRBV21-1
j_call: TRBJ2-6
cdr3_aa: ASSRTGSGANVPT

v_call: TRBV5-1
j_call: TRBJ2-5
cdr3_aa: ASSSVSVRKETQY

v_call: TRBV27
j_call: TRBJ1-6
cdr3_aa: ASSLSVGYYNSPLH